Shown below are 17 T cell receptor beta chains from a single sample sequenced in a study of T cells in Graves' hyperthyroidism and ophthalmopathy. Amplification of TCR beta CDR3 regions used RNA as the template. TCR CDR3 regions were first amplified by RT-PCR with HTBI primers. TCRdb ran MiXCR on the multiplex PCR reads and lists one entry per CDR3 protein. Of about 620,000 distinct CDR3 sequences listed, 16% are singletons. Sequencing was carried out using blood. The receptors shown here come from a woman aged 25 to 39 with Graves' hyperthyroidism.

The chain carries TRBV10-3 and TRBJ1-2; D gene uncertain. Germline V gene sequence: CDR1 ENHRY, CDR2 SYGVKD. The CDR3 extends over 12 amino acids. Trimming removed 7 bases from V and 4 bases from J, with 10 bases in between. This CDR3 is CAINHQVYGYTF. The CDR3 DNA reads TGTGCCATCAATCACCAGGTCTATGGCTACACCTTC.

In its sample, this clonotype was seen a few times. The rearrangement uses TRBV7-6 and TRBJ1-2; D is uncertain. The V gene's germline CDR1 is SGHVS and CDR2 FNYEAQ. V lost 2 bases and J lost 3, with 19 bases in between. The length of the CDR3 is 17 residues. CDR3 nucleotide sequence: TGTGCCAGCAGCTTAACCGTGACACTGCCATCGGACTATGGCTACACCTTC. Protein: CASSLTVTLPSDYGYTF.

This clonotype has ten or more counts. J is TRBJ1-1 and V is TRBV7-9; no clear D. V was clipped by 1 base and J by 11 bases, with 8 bases between them. Germline CDR1 is SEHNR and CDR2 is FQNEAQ (reference sequence). The CDR3 covers 11 residues. The CDR3 bases are TGTGCCAGCAGCTTAGATGTGGTGGCTTTCTTT. It codes for CASSLDVVAFF.

This clonotype appeared a few times. The chain recombines TRBV7-6 with TRBJ2-1, with 9 bases that match TRBD2. The length of the CDR3 is 17 residues. Germline V CDR1 and CDR2: SGHVS, FNYEAQ. J was trimmed by 8 bases and V by 1 base; bases with no gene match: 12. CDR3 protein: CASSLVVAGDLPDEQFF. CDR3 nucleotide sequence: TGTGCCAGCAGCTTAGTGGTAGCGGGGGATCTCCCCGATGAGCAGTTCTTC.

This chain uses TRBV5-6 with TRBJ1-2; 7 nucleotides match TRBD1. After removal of 4 bases from V and 8 bases from J, the junction contained 14 bases not matched to a gene. The V gene's germline CDR1 is SGHDT and CDR2 YYEEEE. The CDR3 runs to 15 residues. CDR3 amino acids: CASSETGTEAWGYTF. The DNA for the CDR3 is TGTGCCAGCAGCGAAACCGGGACAGAAGCATGGGGCTACACCTTC.

The chain has TRBV10-1 and TRBJ2-7; tentatively, D is TRBD2 (6 bases). V was shortened by 2 bases and J by 5 bases, with 16 bases between the two germline ends. The CDR3 covers 15 residues. Germline V gives CDR1 WNHNN, CDR2 SYGVQD (reference sequence). Here the CDR3 reads CASSEGLGRRDEQYF. CDR3 sequence (DNA): TGCGCCAGCAGTGAGGGACTTGGGAGGAGGGACGAGCAGTACTTC.

A few counts support this clonotype. The J gene is TRBJ1-1, the V gene TRBV11-3, with TRBD1 as a possible D gene (6 bases). The germline gives CDR1 SGHNT, CDR2 YENEEA. The V gene lost 0 bases and the J gene lost 12 bases, with 14 bases spanning the gap. This CDR3 region has 13 residues. This CDR3 is CASSLETGAGTFF. CDR3 in DNA: TGTGCCAGCAGCTTAGAAACGGGGGCGGGAACTTTCTTT.

The table lists this clonotype with a few counts. The chain is built from TRBV28 and TRBJ1-2; 12 nucleotides line up with TRBD1. CDR1 and CDR2 (germline): MDHEN, SYDVKM. The CDR3 length is 16 residues. V lost 5 bases and J lost 6; bases outside the gene matches: 10. The CDR3 nucleotides read TGTGCCAGCAGTCTCACCCGGGACAGGGGGCGTCATGGCTACACCTTC. Protein: CASSLTRDRGRHGYTF.

This clonotype appeared many times. The CDR3 sequence is CASRGTTATGELFF. The CDR3 nucleotides are TGCGCCAGCCGGGGGACAACCGCTACCGGGGAGCTGTTTTTT. The J gene is TRBJ2-2, the V gene TRBV5-1; D is perhaps TRBD1 or TRBD2 (6 bases each). Germline-derived CDR1 and CDR2 are SGHRS and YFSETQ. V was clipped by 7 bases and J by 5 bases, with 15 bases between them. This CDR3 is 14 amino acids long.

V is TRBV6-2 or TRBV6-3 and J is TRBJ2-3; 7 bases agree with TRBD2. This CDR3 region has 16 residues. After removal of 8 bases from V and 0 bases from J, the junction contained 11 bases not matched to a gene. Germline V lookup: CDR1 MNHEY, CDR2 SVGEGT. Here the CDR3 DNA reads TGTGCCAGCGGGTTCGGGGGGAGAGGAAGCACAGATACGCAGTATTTT. Translated, it gives CASGFGGRGSTDTQYF.

CDR3 DNA sequence: TGTGCCAGCAGACCCGGACTAGCGGGAGGGGGTACGCAGTATTTT. Its translation: CASRPGLAGGGTQYF. This chain joins TRBV6-6 and TRBJ2-3, with 15 bases fitting TRBD2. CDR3 length: 15 amino acids. The ends lost 6 bases at V and 8 bases at J; junction bases unmatched: 6. Germline CDR1 is MNHNY and CDR2 is SVGAGI (reference sequence).

In regard to this clonotype: A much larger clone differs by one base, so this may be a read error. The chain links TRBV6-2 or TRBV6-3 to TRBJ1-5, with a possible D match to TRBD1 (5 bases). V shed 4 bases and J shed 1 base, with 11 bases lying between them. This CDR3 comprises 15 residues. CDR1 and CDR2 from the germline V gene are MNHEY and SVGEGT. CDR3 sequence (DNA): TGTGCCAGCAGTTTCATGGGACGGAGCAATCAGCCCCAGCATTTT. Translated, it gives CASSFMGRSNQPQHF.

This clonotype turned up a few times. In DNA form, the CDR3 reads TGTGCCACCCTCGACAGGATCGGCACCGGGGAGCTGTTTTTT. Its translation: CATLDRIGTGELFF. V is TRBV28 and J is TRBJ2-2, with D possibly matching TRBD1 (6 bases). Germline V gene sequence: CDR1 MDHEN, CDR2 SYDVKM. The V end lost 10 bases, the J end lost 4 bases, and 16 bases lay between the germline ends. This CDR3 is 14 amino acids long. Together with reference TRBV28 and TRBJ2-2, the CDR3 gives the full variable domain: DVKVTQSSRYLVKRTGEKVFLECVQDMDHENMFWYRQDPGLGLRLIYFSYDVKMKEKGDIPEGYSVSREKKERFSLILESASTNQTSMYLCATLDRIGTGELFFGEGSRLTVL.

The genes are TRBV28 and TRBJ1-6; TRBD1 matches 10 bases. CDR1 and CDR2 from the germline V gene are MDHEN and SYDVKM. CDR3 length: 15 amino acids. V shed 4 bases, J shed 9 bases, and the junction held 6 bases outside the gene matches. CDR3 amino acids: CASSSGQGDISPLHF. The CDR3, as DNA: TGTGCCAGCAGTTCAGGACAGGGGGACATTTCACCCCTCCACTTT.

This clonotype was counted a few times. The J gene is TRBJ2-2, the V gene TRBV19, with a possible D match to TRBD1 (6 bases). The ends were cut back, 5 bases at V and 8 bases at J, with 18 bases in the middle. CDR1 is LNHDA and CDR2 is SQIVND in the germline V gene (reference sequence). This CDR3 is 15 amino acids long. The DNA for the CDR3 is TGTGCCAGTAGTTCACTACAGGGCGCGGTGGGGGAGCTGTTTTTT. Amino acid sequence: CASSSLQGAVGELFF.

The V and J genes are TRBV3-1 and TRBJ1-2; a possible D gene is TRBD1 (5 bases). CDR1 and CDR2 from the germline V gene are LGHDT and YNNKEL (reference sequence). Trimming removed 3 bases from V and 4 bases from J, with 18 bases in between. The CDR3 totals 16 residues. As DNA, the CDR3 is TGTGCCAGCAGCCAGCGCACAGGATTCTACTCCTATGGCTACACCTTC. Translating gives CASSQRTGFYSYGYTF.

This chain links TRBV29-1 with TRBJ2-7; D perhaps matches TRBD2 (5 bases). V dropped 7 bases and J dropped 6 bases, with 19 bases sitting between them. CDR3 length: 13 residues. CDR1 is SQVTM and CDR2 is ANQGSEA in the germline V gene. The CDR3 sequence: CSASSVTVTEQYF. The CDR3 nucleotides are TGCAGCGCTAGTAGCGTAACGGTTACCGAGCAGTACTTC.